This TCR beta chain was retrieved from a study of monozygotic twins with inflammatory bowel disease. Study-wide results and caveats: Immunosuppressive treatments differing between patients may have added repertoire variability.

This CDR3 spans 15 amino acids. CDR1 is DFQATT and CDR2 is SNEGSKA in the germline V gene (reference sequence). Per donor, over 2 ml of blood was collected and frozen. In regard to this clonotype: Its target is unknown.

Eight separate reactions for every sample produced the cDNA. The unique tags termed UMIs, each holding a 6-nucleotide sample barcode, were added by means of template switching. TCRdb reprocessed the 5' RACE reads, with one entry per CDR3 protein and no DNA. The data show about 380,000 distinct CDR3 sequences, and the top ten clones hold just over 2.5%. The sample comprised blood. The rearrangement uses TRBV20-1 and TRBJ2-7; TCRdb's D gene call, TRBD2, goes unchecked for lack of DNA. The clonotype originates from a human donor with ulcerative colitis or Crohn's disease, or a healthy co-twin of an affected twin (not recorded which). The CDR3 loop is CSARDLEGKESEQYF.